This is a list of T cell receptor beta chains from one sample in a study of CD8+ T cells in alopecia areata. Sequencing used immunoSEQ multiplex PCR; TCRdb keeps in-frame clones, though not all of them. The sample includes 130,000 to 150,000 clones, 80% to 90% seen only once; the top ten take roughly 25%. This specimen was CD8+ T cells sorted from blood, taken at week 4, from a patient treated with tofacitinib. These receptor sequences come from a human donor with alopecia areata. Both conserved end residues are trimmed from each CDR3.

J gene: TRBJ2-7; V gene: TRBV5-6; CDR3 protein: ASSSGQGGEQY
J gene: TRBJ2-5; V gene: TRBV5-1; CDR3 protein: ASSWDRIQETQY
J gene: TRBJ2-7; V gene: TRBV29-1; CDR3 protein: SVEDNYEQY
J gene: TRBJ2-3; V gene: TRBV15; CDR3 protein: ATSSTDTQY
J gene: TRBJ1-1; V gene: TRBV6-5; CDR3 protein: ASSLSWASNTEAF
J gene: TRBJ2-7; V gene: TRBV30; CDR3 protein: AWEDRVGTEQY
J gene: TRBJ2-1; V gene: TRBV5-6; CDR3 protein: ASSLEAYNEQF
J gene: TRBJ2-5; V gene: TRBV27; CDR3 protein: ASSSWTGEGETQY
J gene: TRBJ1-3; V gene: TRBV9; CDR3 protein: ASSGLGGTIY
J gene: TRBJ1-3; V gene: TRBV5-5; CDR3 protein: ASSLGLLGGNTIY
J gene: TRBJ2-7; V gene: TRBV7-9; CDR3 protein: ASSSGTGGDEQY
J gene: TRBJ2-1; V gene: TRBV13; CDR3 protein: ASSPQGAGTHNEQF
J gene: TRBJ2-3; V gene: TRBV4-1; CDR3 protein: ASSQDPGQHKLTDTQY
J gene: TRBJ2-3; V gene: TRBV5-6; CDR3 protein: ASSLADLDTQY